The next 7 T cell receptor beta chains were all read from a single sample in a study of beta chain features in type 1 diabetes. Investigators reverse transcribed all isolated RNA, so they sequenced expressed TCRB transcripts. Repertoires were generated with immunoSEQ multiplex PCR, while TCRdb's copy carries only in-frame clones and drops some. This sample has hundreds of thousands of clones, with under 8.5% found just once. The sequenced sample was central memory CD4+ T cells from blood. These receptors were collected from a woman in her late teens or twenties in good health.

The chain is built from TRBV28 and TRBJ1-1; possible D gene TRBD1, 6 bases. The V end was cut by 3 bases, the J end by 5 bases, with 10 bases between. The V gene's germline CDR1 is MDHEN and CDR2 SYDVKM. This CDR3 spans 13 amino acids. Here the CDR3 DNA reads TGTGCCAGCAGTTTCACAGGGAGGACTGAAGCTTTCTTT. This gives the protein CASSFTGRTEAFF.

This clone has only a few counts. This chain uses TRBV5-1 with TRBJ2-7; D perhaps matches TRBD2 (5 bases). V was trimmed by 0 bases and J by 4 bases, leaving 14 bases between them. The CDR3 totals 15 residues. Germline V gene data show CDR1 as SGHRS and CDR2 as YFSETQ. CDR3 nucleotide sequence: TGCGCCAGCAGCTTGGCCCTGGTCGGGATATACGAGCAGTACTTC. Residues: CASSLALVGIYEQYF. Using reference TRBV5-1 and TRBJ2-7 for the parts outside the CDR3, the full variable domain is KAGVTQTPRYLIKTRGQQVTLSCSPISGHRSVSWYQQTPGQGLQFLFEYFSETQRNKGNFPGRFSGRQFSNSRSEMNVSTLELGDSALYLCASSLALVGIYEQYFGPGTRLTVT.

This clone was seen more than once but under ten times. Here the CDR3 reads CASSLGPSTGANYGYTF. CDR3 nucleotides: TGTGCCAGCAGCTTAGGGCCCTCTACAGGGGCGAACTATGGCTACACCTTC. The V gene is TRBV7-9, the J gene TRBJ1-2; 7 bases map to TRBD1. With 1 base clipped from V and 2 bases from J, the junction kept 10 bases outside the gene matches. Germline V CDR1 and CDR2: SEHNR, FQNEAQ (reference sequence). This CDR3 region has 17 residues.

This rearrangement joins TRBV4-1 to TRBJ2-2; 9 nucleotides line up with TRBD2. J was trimmed by 2 bases and V by 2 bases; bases with no gene match: 6. This CDR3 has 17 amino acids. Germline CDR1 MGHRA, CDR2 YSYEKL. The CDR3 sequence: CASSQRAGGHNTGELFF. CDR3 DNA sequence: TGCGCCAGCAGCCAACGAGCGGGAGGTCATAACACCGGGGAGCTGTTTTTT.

Many counts were recorded for this clone. The sample holds other DNA sequences that translate to the same CDR3. The rearrangement joins TRBV28 to TRBJ1-5, with 10 bases lining up with TRBD1. The CDR3 is made up of 15 amino acids. The V segment lost 6 bases and the J segment 3 bases; nucleotides outside the gene matches: 5. CDR1 MDHEN and CDR2 SYDVKM come from the germline V gene. The CDR3, as DNA: TGTGCCAGCAGGAAGACAGGGGGCGACAATCAGCCCCAGCATTTT. Translation gives CASRKTGGDNQPQHF.

This clone has a handful of counts. This chain connects TRBV7-3 to TRBJ1-5; D unclear. The germline V and J ends were trimmed by 2 bases and 4 bases, with 12 bases remaining between them. The CDR3 has 15 amino acids. Per germline, CDR1 SGHTA and CDR2 FQGTGA. CDR3 in DNA: TGTGCCAGCAGCTTAGGGAGCACTCCGAATCAGCCCCAGCATTTT. Translation: CASSLGSTPNQPQHF.

The rearrangement links TRBV2 to TRBJ2-2; the D gene is possibly TRBD2 (6 bases). The CDR3 contains 15 residues. With 6 bases removed from V and 0 bases from J, the gap between germline ends came to 11 bases. CDR1 and CDR2 (germline): SNHLY, FYNNEI. This CDR3 reads CASRAGTANTGELFF. The CDR3 DNA reads as TGTGCCAGCAGAGCCGGGACTGCGAACACCGGGGAGCTGTTTTTT.